The sequence of this T cell receptor beta chain was determined in a study of blood T cell repertoires in COVID-19 (TCRdb year 2020). General notes on the study: The collaborator samples originated in the United States, Italy and Spain and spanned the acute and convalescent phases of COVID-19. The material from the prospective study consisted of cDNA or gDNA derived from T cells, B-cell-depleted T cells, or PBMCs. The dataset comprised deeply sampled blood TCRbeta repertoires from subjects exposed to, actively infected with, or recovered from COVID-19. The repertoires were released in a freely available public database intended as a resource for research on the immune response to SARS-CoV-2. Samples were obtained from the ongoing ImmuneRACE study (first 160 participants) and from 1,254 subjects provided by 6 global collaborators. Sample metadata almost always included a de-identified subject ID, COVID-19 status, age in years and sex. Where available, HLA class I and class II types were obtained from metadata supplied by the sample provider rather than from assay-based typing. The investigation overall reported the following: How much clinical and demographic metadata was included differed by source and by participant, and the metadata was provided uncurated.

TCRbeta CDR3 regions were amplified from genomic DNA using the immunoSEQ Assay, a bias-controlled multiplex PCR. As for the authors' bioinformatics: The number of nucleated cells in each sample was estimated by amplification of reference gene primers within the assay. To quantify the absolute abundance of each unique TCRbeta CDR3 rearrangement, sequence reads were collapsed and filtered. For each sample, productive Simpson clonality was calculated as the square root of Simpson's diversity index across productive rearrangements. Here the immuneACCESS table is served through TCRdb, limited to in-frame sequences with V and J called. Missing clones are a known gap in these copies; in checked studies unresolved V genes cover under half, and the rest lacks a known reason. That table supplies the V and J calls and clone size; D and trimming were determined from the DNA. The sample yields about 160,000 clones; approximately 83% were counted once. The ten largest make up roughly 3.5% of the sample.

The CDR3 covers 13 residues, taking in both the cysteine and the phenylalanine. The entry retains the CDR3 DNA only, 39 bases that are in frame from base 1. The germline ends are 14 bases apart after V is trimmed by 9 bases and J by 5 bases. The germline V gene gives CDR1 as SGHNT and CDR2 as YENEEA. Notes on this clone: Its antigen is still unknown. It has no much larger one-base neighbor in the sample; base qualities were not kept.

The collaborating institutions used their own protocols to collect whole blood in K2EDTA tubes. For TCRbeta analysis, collaborators shipped samples as frozen whole blood, isolated PBMCs, or DNA extracted from either of those sample types. The sequence was obtained from a man aged 65 to 85 with acute or convalescent COVID-19. Sequenced sample: peripheral blood. This sequence uses TRBV11-3 and TRBJ2-1, with a weak D call of TRBD1 (6 bases match). Here the CDR3 is given as CARRNTGNNEQFF. In nucleotides, the sequence is TGTGCCAGACGTAATACAGGGAACAATGAGCAGTTCTTC.